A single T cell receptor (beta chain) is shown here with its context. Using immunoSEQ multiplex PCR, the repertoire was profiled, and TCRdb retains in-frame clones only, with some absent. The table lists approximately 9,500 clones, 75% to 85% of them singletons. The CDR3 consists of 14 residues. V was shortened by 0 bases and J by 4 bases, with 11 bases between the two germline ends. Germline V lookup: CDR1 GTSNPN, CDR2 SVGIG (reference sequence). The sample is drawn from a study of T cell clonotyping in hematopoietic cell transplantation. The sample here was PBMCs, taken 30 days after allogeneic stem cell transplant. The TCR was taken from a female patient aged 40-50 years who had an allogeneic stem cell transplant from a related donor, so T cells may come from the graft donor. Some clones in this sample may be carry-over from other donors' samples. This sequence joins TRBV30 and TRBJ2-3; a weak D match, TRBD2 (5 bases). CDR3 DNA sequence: TGTGCCTGGAGTGTACTAGGAGACGCAGATACGCAGTATTTT. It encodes CAWSVLGDADTQYF. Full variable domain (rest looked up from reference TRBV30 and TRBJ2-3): SQTIHQWPATLVQPVGSPLSLECTVEGTSNPNLYWYRQAAGRGLQLLFYSVGIGQISSEVPQNLSASRPQDRQFILSSKKLLLSDSGFYLCAWSVLGDADTQYFGPGTRLTVL.